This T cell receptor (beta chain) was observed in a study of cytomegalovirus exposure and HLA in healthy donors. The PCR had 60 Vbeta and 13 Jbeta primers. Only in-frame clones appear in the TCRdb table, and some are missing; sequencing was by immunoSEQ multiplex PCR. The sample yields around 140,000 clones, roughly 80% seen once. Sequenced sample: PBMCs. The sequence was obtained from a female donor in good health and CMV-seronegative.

The CDR3 coding sequence is TGTGCCAGCACCCTCCGGGACAGAAATGGCTACACCTTC. Amino acid sequence: CASTLRDRNGYTF. The chain has TRBV28 and TRBJ1-2, with 7 bases lining up with TRBD1. The germline CDR1 and CDR2 sequences are MDHEN and SYDVKM. J gave up 6 bases and V 7 bases, and 8 bases lay outside the gene matches. CDR3 length: 13 residues.